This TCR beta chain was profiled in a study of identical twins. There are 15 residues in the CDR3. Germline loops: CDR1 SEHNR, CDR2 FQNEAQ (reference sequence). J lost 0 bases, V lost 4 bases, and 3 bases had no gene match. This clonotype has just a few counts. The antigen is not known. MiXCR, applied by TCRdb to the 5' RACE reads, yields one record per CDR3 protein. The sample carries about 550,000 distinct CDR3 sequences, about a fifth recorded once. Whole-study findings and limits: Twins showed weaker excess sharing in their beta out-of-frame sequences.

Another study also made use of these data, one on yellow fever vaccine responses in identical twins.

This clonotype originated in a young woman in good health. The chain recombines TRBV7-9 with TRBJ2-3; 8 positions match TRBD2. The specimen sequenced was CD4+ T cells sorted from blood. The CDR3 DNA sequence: TGTGCCAGCAGCTACGGGGGGGCCAGCACAGATACGCAGTATTTT. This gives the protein CASSYGGASTDTQYF. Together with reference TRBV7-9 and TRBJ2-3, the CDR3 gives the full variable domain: DTGVSQNPRHKITKRGQNVTFRCDPISEHNRLYWYRQTLGQGPEFLTYFQNEAQLEKSRLLSDRFSAERPKGSFSTLEIQRTEQGDSAMYLCASSYGGASTDTQYFGPGTRLTVL.